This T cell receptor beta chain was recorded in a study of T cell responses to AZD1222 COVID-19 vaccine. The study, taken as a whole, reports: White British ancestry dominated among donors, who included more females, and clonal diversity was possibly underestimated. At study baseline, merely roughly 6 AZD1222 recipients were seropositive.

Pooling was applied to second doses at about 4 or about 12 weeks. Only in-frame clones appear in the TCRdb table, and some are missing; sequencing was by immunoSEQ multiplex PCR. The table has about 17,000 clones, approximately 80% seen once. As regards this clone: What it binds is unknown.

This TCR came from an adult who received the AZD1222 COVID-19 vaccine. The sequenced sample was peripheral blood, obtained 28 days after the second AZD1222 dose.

The CDR3 coding sequence is TGTGCCAGCAGTTTATCGGGGACAGCTGGAAACACCATATATTTT. It translates to CASSLSGTAGNTIYF. The chain uses TRBV27 and TRBJ1-3; 7 nucleotides align to TRBD1. CDR1 is MNHEY and CDR2 is SMNVEV in the germline V gene (reference sequence). The CDR3 sequence is 15 residues long. Trimming removed 0 bases from V and 2 bases from J; junction bases left unmatched: 1.